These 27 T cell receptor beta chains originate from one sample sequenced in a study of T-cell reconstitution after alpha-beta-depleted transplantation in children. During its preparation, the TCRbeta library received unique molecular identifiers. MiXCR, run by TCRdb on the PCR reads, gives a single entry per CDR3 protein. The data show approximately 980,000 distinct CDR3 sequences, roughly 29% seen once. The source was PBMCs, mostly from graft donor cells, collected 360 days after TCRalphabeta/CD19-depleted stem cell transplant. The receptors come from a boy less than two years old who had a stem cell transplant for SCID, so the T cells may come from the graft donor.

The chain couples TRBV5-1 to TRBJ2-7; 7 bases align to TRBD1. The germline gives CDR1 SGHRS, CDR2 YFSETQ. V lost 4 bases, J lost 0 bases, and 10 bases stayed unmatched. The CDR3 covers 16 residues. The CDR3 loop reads CASSPPRGTVSYEQYF. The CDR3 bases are TGCGCCAGCAGCCCACCCCGAGGGACAGTCTCCTACGAGCAGTACTTC.

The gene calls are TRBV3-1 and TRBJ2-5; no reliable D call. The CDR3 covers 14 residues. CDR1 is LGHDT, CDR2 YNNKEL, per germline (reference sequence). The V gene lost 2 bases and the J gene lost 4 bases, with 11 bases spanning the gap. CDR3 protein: CASSQSHRPETQYF. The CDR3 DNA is TGTGCCAGCAGCCAATCCCATCGGCCAGAGACCCAGTACTTC.

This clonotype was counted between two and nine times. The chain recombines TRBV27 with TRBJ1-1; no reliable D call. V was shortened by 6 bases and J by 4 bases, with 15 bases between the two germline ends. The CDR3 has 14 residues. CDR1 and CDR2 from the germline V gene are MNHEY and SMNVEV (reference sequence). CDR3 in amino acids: CASSDLLGGTEAFF. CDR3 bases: TGTGCCAGCAGCGACCTCCTGGGTGGCACTGAAGCTTTCTTT.

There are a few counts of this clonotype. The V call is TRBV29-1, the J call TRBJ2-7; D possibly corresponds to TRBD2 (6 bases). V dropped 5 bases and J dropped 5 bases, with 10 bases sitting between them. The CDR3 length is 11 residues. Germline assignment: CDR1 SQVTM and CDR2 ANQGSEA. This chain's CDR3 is CSVRGFHEQYF. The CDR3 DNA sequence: TGCAGCGTTCGGGGGTTTCACGAGCAGTACTTC.

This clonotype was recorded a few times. The CDR3 region is CASSESQGIDTQYF. The CDR3 nucleotides are TGTGCCAGCAGCGAGTCCCAGGGGATAGATACGCAGTATTTT. The chain couples TRBV7-6 to TRBJ2-3; perhaps TRBD1 as D (6 bases). CDR3 length: 14 residues. V lost 5 bases to trimming and J lost 5 bases, with 14 bases between them. The germline CDR1 and CDR2 sequences are SGHVS and FNYEAQ.

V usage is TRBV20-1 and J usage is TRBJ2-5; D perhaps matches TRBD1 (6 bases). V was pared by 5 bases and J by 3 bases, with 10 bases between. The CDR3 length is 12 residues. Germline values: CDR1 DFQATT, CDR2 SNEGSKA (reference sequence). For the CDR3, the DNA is TGCAGTGCTCCAGGGGCGAAAGAGACCCAGTACTTC. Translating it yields CSAPGAKETQYF.

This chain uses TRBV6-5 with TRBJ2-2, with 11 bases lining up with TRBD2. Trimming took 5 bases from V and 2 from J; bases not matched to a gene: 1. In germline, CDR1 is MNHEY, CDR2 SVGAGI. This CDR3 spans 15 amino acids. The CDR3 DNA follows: TGTGCCAGCAGTACTAGCGGGGGTAACACCGGGGAGCTGTTTTTT. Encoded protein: CASSTSGGNTGELFF.

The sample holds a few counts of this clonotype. The CDR3 protein is CATAPYEQYF. The CDR3 coding sequence is TGTGCGACTGCACCCTACGAGCAGTACTTC. The chain recombines TRBV11-2 with TRBJ2-7; unclear D gene. From germline, CDR1 is SGHAT and CDR2 FQNNGV. CDR3 size: 10 residues.

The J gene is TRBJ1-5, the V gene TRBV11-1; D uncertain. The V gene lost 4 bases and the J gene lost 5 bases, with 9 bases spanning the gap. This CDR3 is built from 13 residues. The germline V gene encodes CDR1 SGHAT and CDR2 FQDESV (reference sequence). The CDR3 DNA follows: TGTGCCAGCAGCTCGACGACTGATCAGCCCCAGCATTTT. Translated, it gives CASSSTTDQPQHF.

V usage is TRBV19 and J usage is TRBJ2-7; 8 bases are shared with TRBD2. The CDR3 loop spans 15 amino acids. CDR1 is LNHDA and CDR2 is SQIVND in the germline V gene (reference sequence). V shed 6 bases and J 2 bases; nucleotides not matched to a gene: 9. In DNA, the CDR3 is TGTGCCAGTAGCGCCTTTGTAGCGGGGCCCTACGAGCAGTACTTC. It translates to CASSAFVAGPYEQYF.

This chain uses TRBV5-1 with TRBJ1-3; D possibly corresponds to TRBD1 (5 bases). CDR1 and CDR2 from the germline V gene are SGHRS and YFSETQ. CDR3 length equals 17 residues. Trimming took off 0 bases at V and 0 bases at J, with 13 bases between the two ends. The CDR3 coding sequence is TGCGCCAGCAGCTTGGAAGATACAGGTGACTCTGGAAACACCATATATTTT. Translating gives CASSLEDTGDSGNTIYF.

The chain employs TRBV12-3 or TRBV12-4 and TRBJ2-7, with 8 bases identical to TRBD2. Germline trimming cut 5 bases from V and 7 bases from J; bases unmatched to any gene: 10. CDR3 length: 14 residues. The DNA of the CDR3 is TGTGCCAGCAGTCCATCCTGGGTAGCGGGAGAGCAGTACTTC. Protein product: CASSPSWVAGEQYF.

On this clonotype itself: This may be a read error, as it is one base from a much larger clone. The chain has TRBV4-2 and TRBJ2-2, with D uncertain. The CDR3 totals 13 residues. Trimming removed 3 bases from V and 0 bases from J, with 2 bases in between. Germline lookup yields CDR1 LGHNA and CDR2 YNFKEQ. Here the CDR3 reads CASSHANTGELFF. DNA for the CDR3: TGTGCCAGCAGCCACGCGAACACCGGGGAGCTGTTTTTT.

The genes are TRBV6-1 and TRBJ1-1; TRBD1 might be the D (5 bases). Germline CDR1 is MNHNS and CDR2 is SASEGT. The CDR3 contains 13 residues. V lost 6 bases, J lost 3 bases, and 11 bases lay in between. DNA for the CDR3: TGTGCCAGCAGGCCGGGGGGATACACTGAAGCTTTCTTT. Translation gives CASRPGGYTEAFF.

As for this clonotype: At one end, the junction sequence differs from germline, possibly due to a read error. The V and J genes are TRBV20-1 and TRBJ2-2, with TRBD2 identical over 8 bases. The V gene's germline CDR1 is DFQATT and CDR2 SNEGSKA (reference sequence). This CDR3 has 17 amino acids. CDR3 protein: CSAREFERGKGTEELFF. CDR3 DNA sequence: TGCAGTGCTAGAGAATTTGAGCGGGGGAAGGGGACCGAGGAGCTGTTTTTT.

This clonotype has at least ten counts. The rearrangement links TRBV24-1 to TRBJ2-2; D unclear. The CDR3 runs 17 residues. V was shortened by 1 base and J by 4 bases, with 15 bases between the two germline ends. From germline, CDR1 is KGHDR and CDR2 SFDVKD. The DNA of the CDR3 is TGTGCCACCAGTGATTTCAACCGGCAGCTGGGCACCGGGGAGCTGTTTTTT. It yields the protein CATSDFNRQLGTGELFF.

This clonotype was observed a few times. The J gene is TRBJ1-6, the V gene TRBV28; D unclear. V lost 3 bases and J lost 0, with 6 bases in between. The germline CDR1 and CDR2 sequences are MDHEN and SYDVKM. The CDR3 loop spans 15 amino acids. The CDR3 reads CASSFTVSYNSPLHF. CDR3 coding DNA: TGTGCCAGCAGTTTTACCGTCTCCTATAATTCACCCCTCCACTTT.

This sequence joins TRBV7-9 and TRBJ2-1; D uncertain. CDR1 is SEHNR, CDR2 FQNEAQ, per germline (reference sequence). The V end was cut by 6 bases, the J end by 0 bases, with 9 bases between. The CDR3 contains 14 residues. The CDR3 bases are TGTGCCAGCAGTACTTATAGCTCCTACAATGAGCAGTTCTTC. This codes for CASSTYSSYNEQFF.

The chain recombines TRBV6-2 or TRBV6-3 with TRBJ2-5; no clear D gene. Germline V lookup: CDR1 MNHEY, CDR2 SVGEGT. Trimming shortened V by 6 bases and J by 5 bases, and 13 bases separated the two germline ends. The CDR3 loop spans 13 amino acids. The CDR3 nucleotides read TGTGCCAGCAGCTCTCCTAGTCAGGAGACCCAGTACTTC. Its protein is CASSSPSQETQYF.

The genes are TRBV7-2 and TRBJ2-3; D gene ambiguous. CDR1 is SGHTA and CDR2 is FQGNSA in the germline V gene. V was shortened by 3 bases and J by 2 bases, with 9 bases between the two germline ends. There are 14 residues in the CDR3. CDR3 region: CASSFQTYTDTQYF. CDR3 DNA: TGTGCCAGCAGCTTCCAGACTTACACAGATACGCAGTATTTT.

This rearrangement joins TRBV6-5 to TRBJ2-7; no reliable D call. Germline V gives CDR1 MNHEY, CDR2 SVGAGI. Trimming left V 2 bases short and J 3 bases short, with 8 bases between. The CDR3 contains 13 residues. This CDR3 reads CASSYGTRYEQYF. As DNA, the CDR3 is TGTGCCAGCAGTTACGGTACCCGCTACGAGCAGTACTTC.

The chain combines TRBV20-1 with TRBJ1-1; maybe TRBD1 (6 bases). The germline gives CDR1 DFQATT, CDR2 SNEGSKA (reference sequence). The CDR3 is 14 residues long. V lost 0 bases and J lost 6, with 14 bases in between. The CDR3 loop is CSAREGTGWAEAFF. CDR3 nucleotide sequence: TGCAGTGCTAGAGAAGGAACAGGGTGGGCTGAAGCTTTCTTT.

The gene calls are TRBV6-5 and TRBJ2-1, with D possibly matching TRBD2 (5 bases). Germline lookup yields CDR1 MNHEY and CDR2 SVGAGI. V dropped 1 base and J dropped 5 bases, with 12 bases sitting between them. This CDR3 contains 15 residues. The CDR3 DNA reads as TGTGCCAGCAGTTACTTCCCGGGGAACCACAATGAGCAGTTCTTC. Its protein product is CASSYFPGNHNEQFF.

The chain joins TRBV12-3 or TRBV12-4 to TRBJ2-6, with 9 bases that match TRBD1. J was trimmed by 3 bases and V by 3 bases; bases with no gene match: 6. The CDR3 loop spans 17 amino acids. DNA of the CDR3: TGTGCCAGCAGTTTCGGACAGGGGACGGTTGGGGCCAACGTCCTGACTTTC. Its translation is CASSFGQGTVGANVLTF.

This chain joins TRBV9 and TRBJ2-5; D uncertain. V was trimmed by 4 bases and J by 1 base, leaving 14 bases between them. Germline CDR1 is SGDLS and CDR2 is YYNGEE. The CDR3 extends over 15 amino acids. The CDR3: CASSLPIKVQETQYF. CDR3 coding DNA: TGTGCCAGCAGCCTCCCCATTAAGGTCCAAGAGACCCAGTACTTC.

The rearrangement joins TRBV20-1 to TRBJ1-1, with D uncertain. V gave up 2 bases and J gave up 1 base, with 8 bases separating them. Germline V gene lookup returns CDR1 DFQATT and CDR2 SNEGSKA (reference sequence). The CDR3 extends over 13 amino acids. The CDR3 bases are TGCAGTGCTAGATGGCCGAGGAACACTGAAGCTTTCTTT. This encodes CSARWPRNTEAFF.

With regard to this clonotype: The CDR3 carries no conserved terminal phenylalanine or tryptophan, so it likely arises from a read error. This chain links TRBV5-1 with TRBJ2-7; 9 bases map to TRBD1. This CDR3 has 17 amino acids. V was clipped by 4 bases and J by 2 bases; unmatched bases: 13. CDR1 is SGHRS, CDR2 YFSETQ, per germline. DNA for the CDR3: TGCGCCAGCAGCCGTCCCCTAGGACAGGGGCTTCCCTACGAGCAGTACTTG. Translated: CASSRPLGQGLPYEQYL.